This is a list of T cell receptor beta chains from one sample in a study of cytomegalovirus exposure and HLA in healthy donors. This table comes from immunoSEQ multiplex PCR, and its TCRdb copy is limited to in-frame clones, with some not included. The sample contains 130,000 or so clones, 65% to 90% of which appear only once. The specimen sequenced was PBMCs. The receptors shown here come from a man in his thirties or forties in good health and CMV-seronegative. CDR3s include the opening cysteine and the closing phenylalanine or tryptophan. A D gene is named only where the DNA matches it firmly. Size is omitted from some rows. Given values are once, few, many or a class for expanded clones.

D	size	J	V	DNA	CDR3
TRBD2	-	TRBJ2-1	TRBV9	TGTGCCAGCAGCCAACCCCAGCAGCTCAGCGGGGGGATGAATGAGCAGTTCTTC	CASSQPQQLSGGMNEQFF
TRBD1	-	TRBJ1-5	TRBV5-5	TGTGCCAGCAGCTTGACAGGGGGTGGAAATCAGCCCCAGCATTTT	CASSLTGGGNQPQHF
TRBD2	-	TRBJ2-3	TRBV5-1	TGCGCCAGCAGCTCCGGACTAGTTGATACGCAGTATTTT	CASSSGLVDTQYF
TRBD1	-	TRBJ2-5	TRBV7-9	TGTGCCAGCAGCGCCCGACAGGGGGCTGGGGAGACCCAGTACTTC	CASSARQGAGETQYF
-	-	TRBJ2-7	TRBV2	TGTGCCAGTGGACAGTTCTACGAGCAGTACTTC	CASGQFYEQYF
-	few	TRBJ2-2	TRBV11-3	TGTGCCAGCAGCACCGACAGTGGGTACACCGGGGAGCTGTTTTTT	CASSTDSGYTGELFF
-	-	TRBJ1-6	TRBV7-2	TGTGCCAGCAGCCCGGGAAGTACTAATTCACCCCTCCACTTT	CASSPGSTNSPLHF
TRBD1	once	TRBJ1-2	TRBV28	TGTGCCAGCAGTTCTCCGGGACAGGGGACCCACTATGGCTACACCTTC	CASSSPGQGTHYGYTF
-	few	TRBJ1-1	TRBV28	TGTGCCACCGGAGCACTCTCCAGTGATGAAGCTTTCTTT	CATGALSSDEAFF
-	few	TRBJ1-2	TRBV21-1	TGTGCCAGCAGCCCTAAGACACGTCCCCATGGCTACACCTTC	CASSPKTRPHGYTF
TRBD2	-	TRBJ2-1	TRBV7-9	TGTGCCGGCAGCTCCTGGACTAGCGTTGGGAGAAATGAGCAGTTCTTC	CAGSSWTSVGRNEQFF
-	few	TRBJ2-3	TRBV5-1	TGCGCCAGCAGCTTGGAAGGGAGAGATACGCAGTATTTT	CASSLEGRDTQYF
TRBD2	-	TRBJ2-1	TRBV4-3	TGCGCCAGCAGCCAAGACGGGACTAACTACAATGAGCAGTTCTTC	CASSQDGTNYNEQFF
-	-	TRBJ1-2	TRBV19	TGTGCCAGTAGGGGGGGAACCGGACACCATGGCTACACCTTC	CASRGGTGHHGYTF
-	-	TRBJ2-1	TRBV7-6	TGTGCCAGCAGCCGTGGGGAGCGTAACTACAATGAGCAGTTCTTC	CASSRGERNYNEQFF
TRBD1	-	TRBJ1-3	TRBV5-1	TGCGCCAGCAGCCTATGGGACAGGGGTAGCTCTGGAAACACCATATATTTT	CASSLWDRGSSGNTIYF
TRBD2	-	TRBJ2-3	TRBV7-8	TGTGCCAGCAGCCCGCTGACTAGCGGGGGAACAGATACGCAGTATTTT	CASSPLTSGGTDTQYF
-	-	TRBJ1-1	TRBV19	TGTGCCAGTAGTATAGTCGCAGGGGAAACTGAAGCTTTCTTT	CASSIVAGETEAFF
-	-	TRBJ2-7	TRBV21-1	TGTGCCAGCAGCACCTCAGGCGGGGGGGGGAGGAAGTACTTC	CASSTSGGGGRKYF
-	-	TRBJ1-1	TRBV7-8	TGTGCCAGCAGCTTCCCAGGGAACACTGAAGCTTTCTTT	CASSFPGNTEAFF
-	-	TRBJ2-3	TRBV7-2	TGTGCCATCTCCCAACCGGGAAGACCTAGCACAGATACGCAGTATTTT	CAISQPGRPSTDTQYF
TRBD1	-	TRBJ1-1	TRBV5-8	TGTGCCAGCTTGGGGAGTGGGACAGGGAGACGGTACGCTGAAGCTTTCTTT	CASLGSGTGRRYAEAFF
TRBD1	-	TRBJ1-2	TRBV7-2	TGTGCCAGCAGCCTTAGTTGGGCAGGGGGAGACTATGGCTACACCTTC	CASSLSWAGGDYGYTF
-	-	TRBJ2-2	TRBV6-4	TGTGCCAGCAGAGCCACCGGGGAGCTGTTTTTT	CASRATGELFF
-	-	TRBJ2-6	TRBV15	TGTGCCACCAGCAGAGATCCCGCCAAGCCTGGGGCCAACGGCCTGACTTTC	CATSRDPAKPGANGLTF
-	-	TRBJ2-1	TRBV27	TGTGCCAGCAGCCAACGGAGCTCCTACAATGAGCAGTTCTTC	CASSQRSSYNEQFF
-	-	TRBJ2-1	TRBV18	TGTGCCAGCTCACCCGGACTCGGCAATGAGCAGTTCTTC	CASSPGLGNEQFF
TRBD2	-	TRBJ2-2	TRBV9	TGTGCCAGCAGCGTAGCCGGACTAGCGGGGGGGCCGCGAACCGGGGAGCTGTTTTTT	CASSVAGLAGGPRTGELFF
-	-	TRBJ1-1	TRBV6-5	TGTGCCAGCAGTTACCCCCACGGGAAGAACACTGAAGCTTTCTTT	CASSYPHGKNTEAFF
TRBD1	-	TRBJ2-2	TRBV2	TGTGCCAGCAGTGGTCATGGGGCCGGGACAGAGACCGGGGAGCTGTTTTTT	CASSGHGAGTETGELFF
TRBD2	-	TRBJ2-1	TRBV19	TGTGCCAGTACCCCTAGCGGGGGGGGGAACAATGAGCAGTTCTTC	CASTPSGGGNNEQFF
TRBD1	-	TRBJ1-2	TRBV19	TGTGCCAGTAAGCCGACAGGGGCTGGCTACACCTTC	CASKPTGAGYTF
-	-	TRBJ1-5	TRBV4-3	TGCGCCAGCAGCCAAGATCGCGGACTCAGCAATCAGCCTCAGCATTTT	CASSQDRGLSNQPQHF
-	-	TRBJ1-2	TRBV15	TGTGCCACCAGCAGGGCCGGCGGCGATGGCTACACCTTC	CATSRAGGDGYTF
-	few	TRBJ2-1	TRBV25-1	TGTGCCAGCAGTGATCTCACCTCAAGAGATGAGCAGTTCTTC	CASSDLTSRDEQFF
-	few	TRBJ2-3	TRBV6-1	TGTGCCTGGGGCCAGGGGGGCGGTGCAGATACGCAGTATTTT	CAWGQGGGADTQYF
-	-	TRBJ1-3	TRBV10-3	TGTGCCATCAGTGACCAAAGAGACACCATATATTTT	CAISDQRDTIYF
-	-	TRBJ2-5	TRBV7-9	TGTGCCAGCCGCCAGGGGTATTCAGAGACCCAGTACTTC	CASRQGYSETQYF
-	few	TRBJ1-1	TRBV7-6	TGTGCCAGCAGCTTTGGGAAAGGGGACACTGAAGCTTTCTTT	CASSFGKGDTEAFF
TRBD1	-	TRBJ2-7	TRBV19	TGTGCCAGTAGTAGCGGACAGGGGTACGAGCAGTACTTC	CASSSGQGYEQYF
TRBD1	-	TRBJ1-1	TRBV7-2	TGTGCCAGCAGCTCCAGGACAGGCTTGAACACTGAAGCTTTCTTT	CASSSRTGLNTEAFF
TRBD1	-	TRBJ1-5	TRBV27	TGTGCCAGCAGTACGTCCCCAGGGGGCATGTTTCAGCCCCAGCATTTT	CASSTSPGGMFQPQHF
TRBD2	-	TRBJ2-5	TRBV11-2	TGTGCCAGCAGCCTATTTGGGGGGGGACCGGAGACCCAGTACTTC	CASSLFGGGPETQYF